This TCR beta chain was sequenced in a study of T cell responses to AZD1222 COVID-19 vaccine. TCRdb keeps only in-frame clones here, not all; method: immunoSEQ multiplex PCR. The table records 130,000 to 150,000 clones, around 91% of them present only once. The CDR3 loop spans 12 amino acids. CDR1 and CDR2 (germline): SGHAT, FQNNGV. V was pared by 3 bases and J by 1 base, with 3 bases between. This receptor was identified in an adult in good health. V usage is TRBV11-2 and J usage is TRBJ1-1, with D uncertain. The source was peripheral blood, collected on day 0 of AZD1222 vaccination. This chain's CDR3 is CASSLRNTEAFF. CDR3 sequence (DNA): TGTGCCAGCAGCTTGAGGAACACTGAAGCTTTCTTT.